These 21 T cell receptor beta chains were sequenced from one sample in a study of T cell clonality in common variable immunodeficiency. Sequenced by immunoSEQ multiplex PCR; TCRdb stores in-frame clones only, minus some. The profile covers about 52,000 clones, none occurring a single time. Input material: peripheral blood mononuclear cells. Source of these receptors: a person between 18 and 75 years old in good health.

This clone was observed many times. The read ends 3 residues early relative to the CDR3; the germline J gene fills the gap. The V gene is TRBV6-4, the J gene TRBJ2-1, with TRBD2 matching over 8 bases. The CDR3 is 15 amino acids. The V gene's germline CDR1 is MRHNA and CDR2 SNTAGT. Trimming at V came to 0 bases and at J to 2 bases, leaving 0 bases not matched to a gene. The CDR3: CASSDSAGAYNEQFF. Partial CDR3 DNA: TGTGCCAGCAGTGACTCAGCGGGGGCCTACAATGAG.

This clone was detected many times. The CDR3 extends 3 residues past the end of the read, so its final part is completed from the germline J gene. V usage is TRBV19 and J usage is TRBJ2-2, with a tentative D call TRBD1 (5 bases). The CDR3 has 15 residues. Germline CDR1 is LNHDA and CDR2 is SQIVND (reference sequence). The CDR3 bases that were read are TGTGCCAGTAGTACATCAGTGACTGGGGCCAACGTG. Protein sequence: CASSTSVTGANV. The entire CDR3 sequence reads CASSTSVTGANVLFF.

This clone was counted at least ten times. The read gets to within 3 residues of the CDR3 end, and the germline J gene fills in the rest. The gene calls are TRBV20-1 and TRBJ1-2; 8 positions match TRBD1. The trim removed 6 bases at V and 0 bases at J, leaving 15 bases unmatched. This CDR3 comprises 17 residues. Per the germline V gene, CDR1 is DFQATT and CDR2 is SNEGSKA (reference sequence). Incomplete CDR3 DNA: TGCAGTGCCGGACCGAAGGGACAGGCGTTAGCTAACTATGGC. Protein: CSAGPKGQALANYG. The whole CDR3 sequence reads CSAGPKGQALANYGYTF.

Regarding this clone: Read sequence stops 3 residues before the CDR3 end, and the germline J gene provides the missing end. The chain is built from TRBV7-2 and TRBJ1-5, with D hard to call. The length of the CDR3 is 15 residues. The V gene's germline CDR1 is SGHTA and CDR2 FQGNSA. Trimming cost V 5 bases and J 8 bases, with 19 bases left between them. The CDR3 region is CASSPERETLEPQHF. Partial CDR3 DNA: TGTGCCAGCAGCCCCGAGCGGGAGACATTAGAGCCC.

This clone came up many times. The read is 3 residues too short to cover the CDR3 end, so that end is filled in from the germline J gene. The J gene is TRBJ1-6, the V gene TRBV30; D call uncertain. The CDR3 consists of 14 residues. V was shortened by 0 bases and J by 3 bases, with 6 bases between the two germline ends. Germline loops: CDR1 GTSNPN, CDR2 SVGIG (reference sequence). The covered CDR3 bases are TGTGCCTGGAGTGTACACAACTATAATTCACCC. Residues: CAWSVHNYNSP. The full CDR3 protein reads CAWSVHNYNSPLHF.

This clone was recorded at least ten times. The CDR3 extends 3 residues past the end of the read, so its final part is completed from the germline J gene. The gene calls are TRBV7-8 and TRBJ2-2; tentative D call: TRBD1 (5 bases). Germline lookup yields CDR1 SGHVS and CDR2 FQNEAQ. This CDR3 contains 15 residues. Partial CDR3 DNA: TGTGCCAGCAGCTCGCAGGGCTCCTATAATTCACCG. Residues: CASSSQGSYNSP. The full CDR3 is CASSSQGSYNSPLFF.

This clone was detected many times. Read coverage stops 3 residues before the CDR3 terminus; the germline J gene supplies the remainder. This rearrangement joins TRBV20-1 to TRBJ1-5; TRBD1 aligns across 8 bases. The CDR3 runs 13 residues. V was clipped by 3 bases and J by 5 bases; unmatched bases: 3. Germline CDR1 is DFQATT and CDR2 is SNEGSKA (reference sequence). The chain's CDR3 is CSASRGRDQPQHF. CDR3 DNA, as far as it was read: TGCAGTGCTAGCAGGGGGCGGGATCAGCCC.

This clone was recorded many times. The read gets to within 3 residues of the CDR3 end, and the germline J gene fills in the rest. The chain combines TRBV6-2 or TRBV6-3 with TRBJ1-2; no clear D gene. Germline lookup yields CDR1 MNHEY and CDR2 SVGEGT. V shed 4 bases and J shed 2 bases, with 11 bases lying between them. The CDR3 extends over 14 amino acids. Incomplete CDR3 DNA: TGTGCCAGCAGTTTAACACAGAGAAACTATGGC. Translating gives CASSLTQRNYG. The entire CDR3 sequence reads CASSLTQRNYGYTF.

A note on this clone: The read terminates 3 residues before the CDR3 end, so the remaining end is supplied by the germline J gene. This chain links TRBV2 with TRBJ2-3, with TRBD2 as a possible D gene (6 bases). V was cut by 7 bases and J by 2 bases, with 16 bases left in between. Germline V gene data show CDR1 as SNHLY and CDR2 as FYNNEI. This CDR3 has 15 amino acids. The CDR3 bases that were read are TGTGCCAGCACCTTTGCGGGATCTCACACAGATACG. It codes for CASTFAGSHTDT. The entire CDR3 protein is CASTFAGSHTDTQYF.

To note about this clone: The missing CDR3 end, 3 residues past where the read stops, is filled in from the germline J gene. The V and J genes are TRBV7-2 and TRBJ1-1; possibly TRBD1 for D (5 bases). The V gene lost 1 base and the J gene lost 3 bases, with 9 bases spanning the gap. This CDR3 has 14 amino acids. The germline gives CDR1 SGHTA, CDR2 FQGNSA. CDR3 DNA (partial): TGTGCCAGCAGCTTAGAGGCGGGGGACACTGAA. Its translation is CASSLEAGDTE. The full CDR3 protein is CASSLEAGDTEAFF.

This clone has at least ten counts. The read is 3 residues too short to cover the CDR3 end, so that end is filled in from the germline J gene. The chain joins TRBV19 to TRBJ1-2; 9 bases match TRBD1. The CDR3 runs to 14 residues. Germline assignment: CDR1 LNHDA and CDR2 SQIVND (reference sequence). The V gene end was trimmed by 7 bases and the J gene end by 3 bases; junction bases not matched to a gene: 6. CDR3 DNA, as far as it was read: TGTGCCAGTACCGCTGACAGGGGGTACTATGGC. Translation gives CASTADRGYYG. The full CDR3 protein is CASTADRGYYGYTF.

On this clone itself: The CDR3 end lies 3 residues beyond the end of the read and is filled in from the germline J gene. V is TRBV10-2 and J is TRBJ2-2, with D perhaps TRBD1 (7 bases). Trimming pared 8 bases from V and 4 bases from J, leaving 20 bases between. Germline values: CDR1 WSHSY, CDR2 SAAADI. This CDR3 spans 16 amino acids. CDR3 amino acids: CASLVVEGAGTGELFF. The CDR3 bases that were read are TGCGCCAGCTTAGTGGTGGAGGGGGCGGGCACCGGGGAG.

A remark on this clone: The read falls 3 residues short of the CDR3 end, and the missing part is taken from the germline J gene. This rearrangement joins TRBV7-9 to TRBJ1-2; TRBD1 might be the D (6 bases). The CDR3 covers 15 residues. Germline V gene data show CDR1 as SEHNR and CDR2 as FQNEAQ (reference sequence). CDR3 bases read: TGTGCCAGCAGCCCCGGACAGATTATCTACAATGAC. This translates into CASSPGQIIYND. In full, the CDR3 is CASSPGQIIYNDYTF. The full variable domain, in which reference TRBV7-9 and TRBJ1-2 provide the parts outside the CDR3, is DTGVSQNPRHKITKRGQNVTFRCDPISEHNRLYWYRQTLGQGPEFLTYFQNEAQLEKSRLLSDRFSAERPKGSFSTLEIQRTEQGDSAMYLCASSPGQIIYNDYTFGSGTRLTVV.

This clone was observed a handful of times. The read finishes 3 residues shy of the CDR3 end, and the germline J gene is used to complete it. The rearrangement uses TRBV7-9 and TRBJ2-5; TRBD2 agrees at 11 bases. CDR1 and CDR2 from the germline V gene are SEHNR and FQNEAQ (reference sequence). CDR3 length equals 15 residues. The J segment lost 2 bases and the V segment lost 3 bases, leaving 2 bases of the junction unmatched. CDR3 DNA (partial): TGTGCCAGCAGCTTGAGACTAGCGGGGCAAGAGACC. Its protein product is CASSLRLAGQET. Given in full, the CDR3 is CASSLRLAGQETQYF.

This clone has a count of ten or more. The CDR3 DNA, read in part, is TGTGCCAGTAGTGGACAAGGTAGTAGAGGCTCCTACAATGAG. Encoded protein: CASSGQGSRGSYNE. The whole CDR3 is CASSGQGSRGSYNEQFF. The chain is built from TRBV19 and TRBJ2-1, with D perhaps TRBD1 (5 bases). The CDR3 end falls 3 residues outside the read, so it is completed with the germline J gene. Trimming removed 5 bases from V and 0 bases from J, with 17 bases in between. The germline gives CDR1 LNHDA, CDR2 SQIVND (reference sequence). This CDR3 comprises 17 residues.

This clone was seen at least ten times. The read ends 3 residues early relative to the CDR3; the germline J gene fills the gap. V usage is TRBV7-2 and J usage is TRBJ2-5, with D unresolved. Trimming took 5 bases from V and 5 from J, leaving 15 bases between them. This CDR3 contains 14 residues. Germline V gene lookup returns CDR1 SGHTA and CDR2 FQGNSA. The CDR3 bases that were read are TGTGCCAGCAGCCGCCCTCCGAACCGGGAGACC. The encoded protein is CASSRPPNRET. The full CDR3 is CASSRPPNRETQYF.

This clone has a count of ten or more. CDR3 protein: CSAYSPMSRTDTQYF. The CDR3 DNA, read in part, is TGCAGTGCGTACTCACCGATGTCCCGCACAGATACG. The V and J genes are TRBV20-1 and TRBJ2-3; D unresolved. With the read ending 3 residues before the CDR3 end, the germline J gene is used to fill in that end. The CDR3 is 15 residues long. CDR1 is DFQATT and CDR2 is SNEGSKA in the germline V gene (reference sequence). V lost 6 bases and J lost 1, with 17 bases in between.

This clone was recorded many times. The CDR3 goes on 3 residues after the read ends, and that part is filled in from the germline J gene. V is TRBV30 and J is TRBJ1-2; 9 bases agree with TRBD1. The V and J ends lost 4 bases and 3 bases, in that order; junction bases with no gene match: 6. CDR3 length: 14 amino acids. Per the germline V gene, CDR1 is GTSNPN and CDR2 is SVGIG (reference sequence). The CDR3: CAWNRDRAYYGYTF. The CDR3 DNA, read in part, is TGTGCCTGGAACCGGGACAGGGCTTACTATGGC.

The sample holds a few counts of this clone. The read halts 3 residues ahead of the CDR3 end, with the missing end drawn from the germline J gene. V is TRBV30 and J is TRBJ1-1, with D possibly TRBD1 on 6 matching bases. Germline V gene data show CDR1 as GTSNPN and CDR2 as SVGIG (reference sequence). The CDR3 loop spans 13 amino acids. CDR3 DNA, as far as it was read: TGTGCCTGGAGTGTAACAGGGCCTTATGGC. This gives the protein CAWSVTGPYG. In full, the CDR3 is CAWSVTGPYGAFF.

This clone was detected ten times or more. Incomplete CDR3 DNA: TGCAGTGCCCAGGGGGTAGTTCATTACACAGATACG. Translated, it gives CSAQGVVHYTDT. The CDR3 as a whole reads CSAQGVVHYTDTQYF. The chain employs TRBV20-1 and TRBJ2-3; 7 nucleotides line up with TRBD1. The read terminates 3 residues before the CDR3 end, so the remaining end is supplied by the germline J gene. The CDR3 length is 15 residues. Germline trimming cut 6 bases from V and 2 bases from J; bases unmatched to any gene: 11. CDR1 DFQATT and CDR2 SNEGSKA come from the germline V gene (reference sequence).

As concerns this clone: The read stops 3 residues short of the end of the CDR3; the missing end is completed from the germline J gene. This chain joins TRBV2 and TRBJ1-1; the match to TRBD1 covers 7 bases. The CDR3 is 13 amino acids. The germline V gene has CDR1 SNHLY and CDR2 FYNNEI. Trimming at V came to 10 bases and at J to 0 bases, leaving 5 bases not matched to a gene. The CDR3 bases that were read are TGTGCCACCAAGGGACAGCTGAACACTGAA. Its protein is CATKGQLNTE. The CDR3 in its entirety is CATKGQLNTEAFF.